The clone carrying this T cell receptor (beta chain) has a count of ten or more. Its antigen is as yet unknown. In TCRdb, the 5' RACE reads were re-called with MiXCR into one record per CDR3 protein. The sample lists 650,000 to 800,000 distinct CDR3 sequences; approximately 9% were seen once. These data originate in a study of identical twins. Study observations and caveats: Partly confounded zero-insertion analyses could result from invariant MAIT and iNKT cells.

Germline V gene lookup returns CDR1 LGHDT and CDR2 YNNKEL (reference sequence). The CDR3 is made up of 13 amino acids. Losses at the gene ends were 2 bases for V and 5 bases for J; bases not matched to a gene: 2. In addition, the sample was reused for a study of yellow fever vaccine responses in identical twins.

This rearrangement joins TRBV3-1 to TRBJ1-2; 7 nucleotides align to TRBD1. What was sequenced was PBMCs. The origin of this receptor is a woman aged 18-30 years in good health. The CDR3 coding sequence is TGTGCCAGCAGCCAAAGGGACAGTTATGGCTACACCTTC. It encodes CASSQRDSYGYTF. Together with reference TRBV3-1 and TRBJ1-2, the CDR3 gives the full variable domain: DTAVSQTPKYLVTQMGNDKSIKCEQNLGHDTMYWYKQDSKKFLKIMFSYNNKELIINETVPNRFSPKSPDKAHLNLHINSLELGDSAVYFCASSQRDSYGYTFGSGTRLTVV.